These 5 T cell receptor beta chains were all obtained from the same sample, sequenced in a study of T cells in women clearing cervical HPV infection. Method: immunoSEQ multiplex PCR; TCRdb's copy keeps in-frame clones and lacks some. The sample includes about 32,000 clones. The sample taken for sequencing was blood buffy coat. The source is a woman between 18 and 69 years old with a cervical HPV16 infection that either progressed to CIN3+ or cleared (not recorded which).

The CDR3 sequence is CASGELAGYTDTYTF. Incomplete CDR3 DNA: TGTGCCAGTGGGGAGCTAGCGGGATACACAGATACC. The rearrangement joins TRBV19 to TRBJ1-2; D ambiguous. The read ends 3 residues early relative to the CDR3; the germline J gene fills the gap. CDR3 length: 15 amino acids. CDR1 LNHDA and CDR2 SQIVND come from the germline V gene (reference sequence).

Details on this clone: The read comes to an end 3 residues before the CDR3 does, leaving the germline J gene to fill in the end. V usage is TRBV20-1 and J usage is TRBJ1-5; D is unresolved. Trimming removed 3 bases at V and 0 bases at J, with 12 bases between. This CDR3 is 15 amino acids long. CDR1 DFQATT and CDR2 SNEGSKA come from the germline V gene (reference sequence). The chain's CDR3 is CSASPVTVSNQPQHF. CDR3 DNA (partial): TGCAGTGCTAGTCCCGTAACAGTTAGCAATCAGCCC.

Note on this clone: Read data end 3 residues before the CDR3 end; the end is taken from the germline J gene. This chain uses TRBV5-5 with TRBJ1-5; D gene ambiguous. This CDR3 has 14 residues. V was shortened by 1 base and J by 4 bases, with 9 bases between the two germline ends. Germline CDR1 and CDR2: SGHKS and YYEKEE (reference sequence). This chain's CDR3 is CASSLYDGNQPQHF. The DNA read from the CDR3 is TGTGCCAGCAGCTTGTATGACGGGAATCAGCCC. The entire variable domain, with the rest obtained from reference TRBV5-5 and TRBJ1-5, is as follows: DAGVTQSPTHLIKTRGQQVTLRCSPISGHKSVSWYQQVLGQGPQFIFQYYEKEERGRGNFPDRFSARQFPNYSSELNVNALLLGDSALYLCASSLYDGNQPQHFGDGTRLSIL.

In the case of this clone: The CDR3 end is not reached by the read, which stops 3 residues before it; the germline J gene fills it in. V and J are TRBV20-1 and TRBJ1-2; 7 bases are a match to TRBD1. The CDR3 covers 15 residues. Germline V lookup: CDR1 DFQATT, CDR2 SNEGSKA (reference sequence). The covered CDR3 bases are TGCAGTGCTAGAGGCCTACACACAGGGGTCCCCGGC. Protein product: CSARGLHTGVPG. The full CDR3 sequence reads CSARGLHTGVPGYTF.

Incomplete CDR3 DNA: TGTGCCAGCAGCTTAGCACAGGGTAATTCACCC. Its protein product is CASSLAQGNSP. The entire CDR3 reads CASSLAQGNSPLHF. The J gene is TRBJ1-6, the V gene TRBV7-8, with D possibly TRBD1 on 6 matching bases. The DNA ends 3 residues before the CDR3 does, and the rest of the CDR3 is filled in from the germline J gene. The V gene lost 0 bases and the J gene lost 6 bases, with 6 bases spanning the gap. Germline V lookup: CDR1 SGHVS, CDR2 FQNEAQ. CDR3 length equals 14 residues. The whole variable domain, remainder taken from reference TRBV7-8 and TRBJ1-6, is GAGVSQSPRYKVAKRGQDVALRCDPISGHVSLFWYQQALGQGPEFLTYFQNEAQLDKSGLPSDRFFAERPEGSVSTLKIQRTQQEDSAVYLCASSLAQGNSPLHFGNGTRLTVT.